The 27 T cell receptor beta chains reported below all come from one sample, sequenced in a study of cytomegalovirus exposure and HLA in healthy donors. The primer mix had 60 Vbeta and 13 Jbeta primers. Sequencing used immunoSEQ multiplex PCR; TCRdb keeps in-frame clones, though not all of them. The data contain 270,000 or so clones, 80% to 95% of them seen just once; the ten biggest clones take up about 1.8%. Sequenced material: PBMCs. The receptors here all came from a girl aged 2 to 10 in good health and CMV-seronegative.

The V call is TRBV4-1, the J call TRBJ2-1, with 13 bases aligning to TRBD2. Germline V gene lookup returns CDR1 MGHRA and CDR2 YSYEKL. Germline trimming cut 3 bases from V and 5 bases from J; bases unmatched to any gene: 10. The CDR3 sequence is 18 residues long. The chain's CDR3 is CASSQPTLGLAGNNEQFF. For the CDR3, the DNA is TGCGCCAGCAGCCAGCCCACCCTGGGACTAGCGGGAAACAATGAGCAGTTCTTC.

J is TRBJ2-1 and V is TRBV18, with D possibly being TRBD1 (6 bases). V dropped 6 bases and J dropped 5 bases, with 17 bases sitting between them. CDR3 length: 15 residues. Germline V lookup: CDR1 KGHSH, CDR2 LQKENI. Written as DNA, the CDR3 is TGTGCCAGCTCCCTGGGCGCAGGGGCGAACAATGAGCAGTTCTTC. The encoded protein is CASSLGAGANNEQFF.

The chain links TRBV7-8 to TRBJ1-2, with a weak D call TRBD1 (5 bases). Trimming stripped 5 bases from V and 10 bases from J, with 20 bases between. Germline-derived CDR1 and CDR2 are SGHVS and FQNEAQ. CDR3 size: 14 residues. In DNA, the CDR3 is TGTGCCAGCAGCCCCGCCGTTGGGCAGGGCGACTACACCTTC. Its translation: CASSPAVGQGDYTF. The whole variable domain, filled in from reference TRBV7-8 and TRBJ1-2, reads GAGVSQSPRYKVAKRGQDVALRCDPISGHVSLFWYQQALGQGPEFLTYFQNEAQLDKSGLPSDRFFAERPEGSVSTLKIQRTQQEDSAVYLCASSPAVGQGDYTFGSGTRLTVV.

The chain joins TRBV27 to TRBJ2-7, with D possibly matching TRBD2 (6 bases). Trimming took off 3 bases at V and 4 bases at J, with 10 bases between the two ends. CDR3 size: 13 residues. From germline, CDR1 is MNHEY and CDR2 SMNVEV (reference sequence). CDR3: CASSLGGTYEQYF. The CDR3 DNA reads as TGTGCCAGCAGTTTGGGCGGGACGTACGAGCAGTACTTC.

The chain has TRBV11-2 and TRBJ1-5, with TRBD1 identical over 9 bases. The CDR3 is made up of 15 amino acids. V shed 5 bases and J 6 bases; nucleotides not matched to a gene: 8. CDR1 and CDR2 (germline): SGHAT, FQNNGV. The CDR3 DNA sequence: TGTGCCAGCAGCCTCGGGGACAGGGCCGCTCAGCCCCAGCATTTT. This encodes CASSLGDRAAQPQHF.

The chain carries TRBV6-4 and TRBJ2-1; 12 nucleotides agree with TRBD2. Germline CDR1 MRHNA, CDR2 SNTAGT. This CDR3 is 15 amino acids long. With 6 bases clipped from V and 7 bases from J, the junction kept 7 bases outside the gene matches. CDR3 region: CASSRIGLAGNEQFF. DNA of the CDR3: TGTGCCAGCAGCCGAATAGGACTAGCGGGGAATGAGCAGTTCTTC.

The V and J genes are TRBV13 and TRBJ2-7; tentatively, D is TRBD2 (6 bases). CDR1 PRHDT and CDR2 FYEKMQ come from the germline V gene (reference sequence). The ends were cut back, 5 bases at V and 2 bases at J, with 13 bases in the middle. The CDR3 sequence is 14 residues long. The CDR3 loop reads CASSRPGDPYEQYF. The CDR3 DNA reads TGTGCCAGCAGCCGTCCGGGGGATCCCTACGAGCAGTACTTC.

The rearrangement links TRBV4-2 to TRBJ2-7; a possible D gene is TRBD2 (6 bases). Trimming took off 0 bases at V and 2 bases at J, with 20 bases between the two ends. The germline gives CDR1 LGHNA, CDR2 YNFKEQ. The CDR3 covers 18 residues. The CDR3 nucleotides are TGTGCCAGCAGCCAAGATCGGGAAATCGGGACTTCAACCTACGAGCAGTACTTC. Translated: CASSQDREIGTSTYEQYF.

This chain uses TRBV25-1 with TRBJ2-3; D call uncertain. The length of the CDR3 is 12 residues. Germline V CDR1 and CDR2: MGHDK, SYGVNS. Trimming cost V 3 bases and J 3 bases, with 4 bases left between them. The DNA of the CDR3 is TGTGCCAGCAGTGACTTGACAGATACGCAGTATTTT. Amino acids: CASSDLTDTQYF.

In nucleotides, the CDR3 is TGTGCCAGCAGCTTAGGGGGGGTCCATGGCTACACCTTC. Its translation: CASSLGGVHGYTF. The chain combines TRBV7-6 with TRBJ1-2; TRBD1 is a possible D gene (5 bases). CDR3 length: 13 amino acids. The germline V and J ends were trimmed by 1 base and 6 bases, with 9 bases remaining between them. Germline CDR1 is SGHVS and CDR2 is FNYEAQ.

The table lists this clone with a count of one. V gene TRBV18 combines with J gene TRBJ2-5; D might be TRBD1 (5 bases). Germline V gene sequence: CDR1 KGHSH, CDR2 LQKENI. The CDR3 length is 14 residues. Trimming pared 1 base from V and 5 bases from J, leaving 11 bases between. CDR3 residues: CASSPRAGRETQYF. In DNA form, the CDR3 reads TGTGCCAGCTCACCACGAGCAGGGCGGGAGACCCAGTACTTC.

The CDR3 protein is CASSQERGGLAGGPQETQYF. Here the CDR3 DNA reads TGTGCCAGCAGCCAAGAGCGCGGCGGACTAGCGGGGGGGCCCCAAGAGACCCAGTACTTC. This rearrangement joins TRBV4-2 to TRBJ2-5; 15 nucleotides line up with TRBD2. The trim removed 0 bases at V and 1 base at J, leaving 9 bases unmatched. CDR1 is LGHNA, CDR2 YNFKEQ, per germline. The CDR3 is 20 residues long.

The J gene is TRBJ2-2, the V gene TRBV28; D perhaps matches TRBD2 (7 bases). Germline CDR1 is MDHEN and CDR2 is SYDVKM. V lost 4 bases, J lost 7 bases, and 16 bases lay in between. This CDR3 has 15 amino acids. CDR3 nucleotide sequence: TGTGCCAGCAGTTCTGGGGGGGCCGGGGTCGGGGAGCTGTTTTTT. It yields the protein CASSSGGAGVGELFF. Based on the CDR3 plus reference TRBV28 and TRBJ2-2, the full variable domain is DVKVTQSSRYLVKRTGEKVFLECVQDMDHENMFWYRQDPGLGLRLIYFSYDVKMKEKGDIPEGYSVSREKKERFSLILESASTNQTSMYLCASSSGGAGVGELFFGEGSRLTVL.

The chain has TRBV10-1 and TRBJ2-7; TRBD2 matches at 12 bases. The V gene end was trimmed by 5 bases and the J gene end by 5 bases; junction bases not matched to a gene: 10. The CDR3 covers 16 residues. In germline, CDR1 is WNHNN, CDR2 SYGVQD (reference sequence). CDR3 amino acids: CASSSTSGGFRNEQYF. Written as DNA, the CDR3 is TGCGCCAGCAGTTCGACTAGCGGGGGATTTCGAAACGAGCAGTACTTC.

This clone was counted once. The CDR3 region has the DNA TGCGCCAGCAGCCAAGAAGGGTGGGACTCAACACAAGATACGCAGTATTTT. It specifies CASSQEGWDSTQDTQYF. J is TRBJ2-3 and V is TRBV4-1; maybe TRBD2 (6 bases). The CDR3 totals 17 residues. With 0 bases removed from V and 5 bases from J, the gap between germline ends came to 18 bases. CDR1 and CDR2 from the germline V gene are MGHRA and YSYEKL.

The chain uses TRBV4-2 and TRBJ2-7, with TRBD2 identical over 8 bases. Germline CDR1 reads LGHNA; CDR2 reads YNFKEQ. V dropped 0 bases and J dropped 7; count of bases not matched to a gene: 11. The CDR3 has 16 residues. CDR3 region: CASSQDPGLETLEQYF. As DNA, the CDR3 is TGTGCCAGCAGCCAAGACCCGGGACTAGAAACCCTTGAGCAGTACTTC.

The CDR3 loop reads CAISEWTGGSWEQYF. The CDR3 region has the DNA TGTGCCATCAGTGAGTGGACAGGGGGAAGTTGGGAGCAGTACTTC. The chain recombines TRBV10-3 with TRBJ2-7, with TRBD1 identical over 10 bases. Trimming removed 1 base from V and 7 bases from J; junction bases left unmatched: 7. The CDR3 totals 15 residues. Germline values: CDR1 ENHRY, CDR2 SYGVKD.

This clone was picked up a small number of times. The chain joins TRBV6-1 to TRBJ1-5, with unresolved D. Germline V lookup: CDR1 MNHNS, CDR2 SASEGT. Trimming took 4 bases from V and 0 from J, leaving 13 bases between them. The CDR3 length is 16 residues. CDR3: CASSGPAGLSNQPQHF. The CDR3 nucleotides are TGTGCCAGCAGTGGTCCAGCAGGTCTTAGCAATCAGCCCCAGCATTTT.

In regard to this clone: The germline gene is not matched at one end of the junction; a read error may be the cause. The chain carries TRBV2 and TRBJ1-3; tentatively, D is TRBD1 (6 bases). Germline loops: CDR1 SNHLY, CDR2 FYNNEI. The CDR3 runs 15 residues. CDR3 in DNA: TGTGCCAGCAGCGAAGAGGGGGTGGGTGGAAACACCATATATTTT. Translation gives CASSEEGVGGNTIYF.

This chain links TRBV4-1 with TRBJ2-5, with TRBD1 matching over 7 bases. The germline gives CDR1 MGHRA, CDR2 YSYEKL. The trim removed 4 bases at V and 4 bases at J, leaving 18 bases unmatched. This CDR3 comprises 18 residues. The CDR3 bases are TGCGCCAGCAGCCCGAGGGGGCAGGGTGAGGGCCCGGGAGAGACCCAGTACTTC. Its translation is CASSPRGQGEGPGETQYF.

The chain carries TRBV6-1 and TRBJ2-7; 9 bases match TRBD1. The ends lost 4 bases at V and 3 bases at J; junction bases unmatched: 7. The germline gives CDR1 MNHNS, CDR2 SASEGT. This CDR3 has 15 amino acids. The CDR3 protein is CASSGARTGVYEQYF. Written as DNA, the CDR3 is TGTGCCAGCAGTGGAGCTCGGACAGGGGTCTACGAGCAGTACTTC.

This clone was counted a few times. This chain uses TRBV9 with TRBJ1-1, with D uncertain. Germline V lookup: CDR1 SGDLS, CDR2 YYNGEE. CDR3 length equals 13 residues. The V gene lost 1 base and the J gene lost 4 bases, with 8 bases spanning the gap. The CDR3 region is CASSVLAGTEAFF. The DNA for the CDR3 is TGTGCCAGCAGCGTATTGGCAGGCACTGAAGCTTTCTTT.

The chain couples TRBV30 to TRBJ2-7; 7 bases agree with TRBD2. The CDR3 contains 15 residues. V lost 1 base to trimming and J lost 2 bases; unmatched junction nucleotides: 8. Germline V lookup: CDR1 GTSNPN, CDR2 SVGIG (reference sequence). The CDR3 is CAWSELRGVTYEQYF. Here the CDR3 DNA reads TGTGCCTGGAGTGAGTTACGGGGGGTAACCTACGAGCAGTACTTC.

J is TRBJ2-3 and V is TRBV9; 11 bases are a match to TRBD2. Trimming removed 3 bases from V and 14 bases from J; junction bases left unmatched: 11. The CDR3 length is 14 residues. Germline CDR1 reads SGDLS; CDR2 reads YYNGEE. CDR3 amino acids: CASSGGGLAGGMYF. The DNA for the CDR3 is TGTGCCAGCAGCGGCGGCGGCCTAGCGGGGGGTATGTATTTT.

The CDR3 DNA reads as TGTGCCTGGAGAAAGGGGCTGCAAGAGACCCAGTACTTC. Protein: CAWRKGLQETQYF. The chain employs TRBV30 and TRBJ2-5, with D possibly matching TRBD1 (5 bases). This CDR3 is built from 13 residues. Germline CDR1 reads GTSNPN; CDR2 reads SVGIG (reference sequence). V was clipped by 3 bases and J by 2 bases, with 10 bases between them. The variable domain in full, completed from reference TRBV30 and TRBJ2-5, reads SQTIHQWPATLVQPVGSPLSLECTVEGTSNPNLYWYRQAAGRGLQLLFYSVGIGQISSEVPQNLSASRPQDRQFILSSKKLLLSDSGFYLCAWRKGLQETQYFGPGTRLLVL.

The V call is TRBV6-5, the J call TRBJ1-2, with 7 positions matching TRBD1. V was clipped by 7 bases and J by 4 bases; unmatched bases: 3. Germline V lookup: CDR1 MNHEY, CDR2 SVGAGI. There are 12 residues in the CDR3. CDR3 loop: CASMGQTYGYTF. The CDR3 coding sequence is TGTGCCAGCATGGGACAGACCTATGGCTACACCTTC.

Comments on this clone: At one end the junction does not follow the germline gene, possibly because of a read error. V usage is TRBV9 and J usage is TRBJ2-2, with D possibly matching TRBD1 (6 bases). The germline CDR1 and CDR2 sequences are SGDLS and YYNGEE. This CDR3 spans 16 amino acids. The CDR3 loop is CASSVATGIRTGELFF. DNA for the CDR3: TGTGCCAGCAGTGTAGCTACAGGGATAAGGACCGGGGAGCTGTTTTTT.